Listed here is a single T cell receptor (beta chain). The antigen is not known. This CDR3 spans 15 amino acids. Germline V gene lookup returns CDR1 KGHDR and CDR2 SFDVKD. The V gene lost 3 bases and the J gene lost 4 bases, with 15 bases spanning the gap. This specimen belongs to a study of T-cell memory formation after mild COVID-19. Looking at the study overall: Largely donor-specific TCR clusters were found.

MiXCR, run by TCRdb on the 5' RACE reads, gives a single entry per CDR3 protein. Among 92,000 or so distinct CDR3 sequences listed, about 13% were seen once. Overall study results and limits: The finding that pre-infection memory included some responding clones suggested that cross-reactive memory joined. The authors left the SARS-CoV-2 specificity of second-wave clones peaking on day 37 unconfirmed. Shrinking CD4+ clones were chiefly CM and EM; CD8+ ones were chiefly EMRA.

This clonotype originated in an adult woman who had mild COVID-19 (a few samples of this study predate the infection). Cell type and time point are not known. Source material: PBMCs or a T cell subset sorted from them (not recorded which). The chain joins TRBV24-1 to TRBJ2-7, with unresolved D. The CDR3 DNA follows: TGTGCCACCAGTGATCCGACGGACCCACTTTACGAGCAGTACTTC. This translates into CATSDPTDPLYEQYF.